Presented here are 7 T cell receptor beta chains from one specimen sequenced in a study of T cell responses to AZD1222 COVID-19 vaccine. Clones were sequenced by immunoSEQ multiplex PCR, and TCRdb holds only the in-frame ones, with some missing. This table holds roughly 150,000 clones, 90% to 95% found once. This sample comprised peripheral blood, obtained 28 days after the second AZD1222 dose. These receptors were taken from an adult who received the AZD1222 COVID-19 vaccine.

This rearrangement joins TRBV4-1 to TRBJ2-3, with a possible D match to TRBD2 (5 bases). Germline V gene lookup returns CDR1 MGHRA and CDR2 YSYEKL. V lost 4 bases, J lost 4 bases, and 12 bases lay in between. The CDR3 spans 14 residues. This CDR3 is CASSLRVVADTQYF. CDR3 DNA: TGCGCCAGCAGCCTGCGGGTAGTGGCAGATACGCAGTATTTT.

The CDR3 loop reads CASSPRTGQWSYNEQFF. For the CDR3, the DNA is TGTGCCAGTAGTCCAAGGACAGGGCAGTGGTCCTACAATGAGCAGTTCTTC. This chain links TRBV19 with TRBJ2-1; 8 nucleotides agree with TRBD1. CDR3 size: 17 residues. Germline V gives CDR1 LNHDA, CDR2 SQIVND (reference sequence). Trimming took 5 bases from V and 1 from J; bases not matched to a gene: 10. The variable domain in full, completed from reference TRBV19 and TRBJ2-1, reads DGGITQSPKYLFRKEGQNVTLSCEQNLNHDAMYWYRQDPGQGLRLIYYSQIVNDFQKGDIAEGYSVSREKKESFPLTVTSAQKNPTAFYLCASSPRTGQWSYNEQFFGPGTRLTVL.

The chain employs TRBV20-1 and TRBJ1-5, with D tentatively TRBD1 (5 bases). This CDR3 has 12 amino acids. Per the germline V gene, CDR1 is DFQATT and CDR2 is SNEGSKA (reference sequence). The germline V and J ends were trimmed by 3 bases and 5 bases, with 8 bases remaining between them. The CDR3 nucleotides read TGCAGTGCTAGTCAGGGTGATCAGCCCCAGCATTTT. This codes for CSASQGDQPQHF.

J is TRBJ2-1 and V is TRBV28, with 8 positions matching TRBD2. J was trimmed by 2 bases and V by 7 bases; bases with no gene match: 13. Germline V gene data show CDR1 as MDHEN and CDR2 as SYDVKM. The CDR3 is made up of 17 amino acids. The CDR3 spells CASIPAVASGPYNEQFF. The CDR3, as DNA: TGTGCCAGCATTCCCGCCGTGGCTAGCGGGCCCTACAATGAGCAGTTCTTC.

The J gene is TRBJ1-1, the V gene TRBV27; D is perhaps TRBD1 (6 bases). The CDR3 totals 14 residues. Trimming pared 7 bases from V and 1 base from J, leaving 13 bases between. Germline loops: CDR1 MNHEY, CDR2 SMNVEV (reference sequence). The CDR3 sequence: CASILRGGNTEAFF. CDR3 in DNA: TGTGCCAGCATATTAAGGGGGGGGAACACTGAAGCTTTCTTT.

CDR3 residues: CASSPGQGAYNEQFF. Here the CDR3 DNA reads TGTGCCAGCAGCCCAGGACAGGGAGCTTACAATGAGCAGTTCTTC. The V call is TRBV11-3, the J call TRBJ2-1; 8 bases are a match to TRBD1. CDR3 length equals 15 residues. V lost 5 bases, J lost 4 bases, and 7 bases stayed unmatched. CDR1 and CDR2 from the germline V gene are SGHNT and YENEEA. Filled out from reference TRBV11-3 and TRBJ2-1, the complete variable domain reads EAGVVQSPRYKIIEKKQPVAFWCNPISGHNTLYWYLQNLGQGPELLIRYENEEAVDDSQLPKDRFSAERLKGVDSTLKIQPAELGDSAVYLCASSPGQGAYNEQFFGPGTRLTVL.

CDR3 amino acids: CASSPNAGAVPASYEQYF. Here the CDR3 DNA reads TGTGCCAGCAGTCCGAACGCGGGGGCCGTGCCAGCCTCCTACGAGCAGTACTTC. The chain employs TRBV6-6 and TRBJ2-7; D may be TRBD2 (7 bases). V was cut by 5 bases and J by 0 bases, with 23 bases left in between. The CDR3 spans 18 residues. Per the germline V gene, CDR1 is MNHNY and CDR2 is SVGAGI (reference sequence).